This passage covers 21 T cell receptor beta chains from one sample sequenced in a study of T cell repertoires in cytomegalovirus infection. Each CDR3 protein gets one entry after TCRdb re-called the reads with MiXCR. The sample includes around 130,000 distinct CDR3 sequences, around 25% of them seen just once. These receptors have no identified antigens. The sequenced material came from PBMCs, sequenced either directly or after in vitro stimulation (not recorded which). The receptor set was obtained from a human donor in good health (CMV status not recorded). Some clones in this sample may be carry-over from other donors' samples.

The chain carries TRBV12-3 or TRBV12-4 and TRBJ1-5, with a tentative D call TRBD1 (6 bases). The CDR3 runs to 16 residues. V gave up 6 bases and J gave up 0 bases, with 15 bases separating them. DNA of the CDR3: TGTGCCAGCAGGGGGGCCGGGGGGTATAGCAATCAGCCCCAGCATTTT. It specifies CASRGAGGYSNQPQHF.

Only one count was recorded for this clonotype. The chain uses TRBV7-2 and TRBJ2-3, with 7 bases that match TRBD2. Germline-derived CDR1 and CDR2 are SGHTA and FQGNSA. J gave up 4 bases and V 11 bases, and 12 bases lay outside the gene matches. The CDR3 runs to 14 residues. CDR3 nucleotide sequence: TGTGCCTCATTAAGGGCTAGCGGAGCAGATACGCAGTATTTT. This encodes CASLRASGADTQYF.

This chain joins TRBV9 and TRBJ2-1; no clear D. The V gene's germline CDR1 is SGDLS and CDR2 YYNGEE. V lost 0 bases and J lost 1, with 5 bases in between. CDR3 length equals 14 residues. CDR3 nucleotides: TGTGCCAGCAGCGTAGCTGTATCCTACAATGAGCAGTTCTTC. Translating gives CASSVAVSYNEQFF.

This rearrangement joins TRBV7-8 to TRBJ2-1, with 7 bases lining up with TRBD2. Germline V gene data show CDR1 as SGHVS and CDR2 as FQNEAQ. V lost 5 bases, J lost 5 bases, and 12 bases stayed unmatched. The CDR3 contains 16 residues. DNA of the CDR3: TGTGCCAGCAGCCCCTACCCCAGACTAGCCAACAATGAGCAGTTCTTC. Translated, it gives CASSPYPRLANNEQFF.

Many counts were recorded for this clonotype. J is TRBJ1-3 and V is TRBV7-6; no clear D. Germline V gives CDR1 SGHVS, CDR2 FNYEAQ. Trimming took 0 bases from V and 2 from J, leaving 17 bases between them. This CDR3 has 18 residues. The CDR3: CASSLAVREDRAGNTIYF. CDR3 DNA: TGTGCCAGCAGCTTAGCAGTAAGGGAAGATCGAGCTGGAAACACCATATATTTT. Full variable domain (missing parts from reference TRBV7-6 and TRBJ1-3): GAGVSQSPRYKVTKRGQDVALRCDPISGHVSLYWYRQALGQGPEFLTYFNYEAQQDKSGLPNDRFSAERPEGSISTLTIQRTEQRDSAMYRCASSLAVREDRAGNTIYFGEGSWLTVV.

This clonotype was recorded a few times. The J gene is TRBJ2-3, the V gene TRBV7-2, with 10 bases lining up with TRBD2. Germline loops: CDR1 SGHTA, CDR2 FQGNSA. This CDR3 is built from 16 residues. J lost 2 bases, V lost 1 base, and 3 bases had no gene match. The CDR3 loop is CASSLDLAGDTDTQYF. The CDR3 DNA follows: TGTGCCAGCAGCTTAGATCTAGCGGGAGACACAGATACGCAGTATTTT.

This clonotype was detected many times. This chain joins TRBV7-2 and TRBJ1-4; no clear D. The length of the CDR3 is 15 residues. The germline V gene has CDR1 SGHTA and CDR2 FQGNSA. V lost 3 bases and J 5 bases, leaving 13 bases between the germline ends. The CDR3 bases are TGTGCCAGCAGCTTCGCACCCGCCGCAAATGAAAAACTGTTTTTT. This translates into CASSFAPAANEKLFF.

This clonotype has a handful of counts. The V call is TRBV28, the J call TRBJ2-1; TRBD1 matches 9 bases. Trimming at V came to 3 bases and at J to 3 bases, leaving 6 bases not matched to a gene. The CDR3 runs to 16 residues. Germline CDR1 MDHEN, CDR2 SYDVKM. The CDR3 is CASSLGGTGYYNEQFF. The CDR3, as DNA: TGTGCCAGCAGTTTGGGGGGGACAGGGTACTACAATGAGCAGTTCTTC. Supplemented by reference TRBV28 and TRBJ2-1, the full variable domain reads DVKVTQSSRYLVKRTGEKVFLECVQDMDHENMFWYRQDPGLGLRLIYFSYDVKMKEKGDIPEGYSVSREKKERFSLILESASTNQTSMYLCASSLGGTGYYNEQFFGPGTRLTVL.

In its sample, this clonotype was seen a few times. This chain joins TRBV6-6 and TRBJ1-5; D possibly corresponds to TRBD1 (6 bases). This CDR3 is 15 amino acids long. The ends were cut back, 4 bases at V and 6 bases at J, with 16 bases in the middle. Looked up from germline, CDR1 is MNHNY and CDR2 is SVGAGI (reference sequence). The CDR3 coding sequence is TGTGCCAGCAGTTGGGCCCCGGGAGGGGGTCAGCCCCAGCATTTT. Protein sequence: CASSWAPGGGQPQHF.

The chain couples TRBV19 to TRBJ1-6; 9 bases align to TRBD1. The CDR3 length is 16 residues. Germline V gene data show CDR1 as LNHDA and CDR2 as SQIVND (reference sequence). Unmatched junction bases numbered 9, after V lost 3 bases and J lost 9 bases. Here the CDR3 DNA reads TGTGCCAGTAGTATTCTCAGGGGACAGGGCCGTTCACCCCTCCACTTT. Its protein is CASSILRGQGRSPLHF.

This clonotype is a singleton in its sample. This rearrangement joins TRBV4-1 to TRBJ2-1; a possible D gene is TRBD1 (6 bases). With 5 bases removed from V and 8 bases from J, the gap between germline ends came to 16 bases. Germline loops: CDR1 MGHRA, CDR2 YSYEKL. This CDR3 region has 14 residues. CDR3 DNA sequence: TGCGCCAGCAGCTCTGGCGACAGGTTCGATGAGCAGTTCTTC. This encodes CASSSGDRFDEQFF.

The chain has TRBV6-5 and TRBJ2-1, with TRBD2 identical over 7 bases. This CDR3 contains 16 residues. The germline gives CDR1 MNHEY, CDR2 SVGAGI. Trimming cost V 3 bases and J 8 bases; bases outside gene matches: 13. The CDR3 region has the DNA TGTGCCAGCAGTTATTCGGGAGGTTTCGGGAGCTATGAGCAGTTCTTC. Translation: CASSYSGGFGSYEQFF.

This clonotype was picked up a small number of times. This rearrangement joins TRBV7-2 to TRBJ2-3; 7 bases are shared with TRBD1. V lost 6 bases, J lost 1 base, and 4 bases stayed unmatched. Looked up from germline, CDR1 is SGHTA and CDR2 is FQGNSA. CDR3 length: 14 residues. CDR3 nucleotide sequence: TGTGCCAGCAGGAGAACAGGGGGCACAGATACGCAGTATTTT. Protein product: CASRRTGGTDTQYF. Together with reference TRBV7-2 and TRBJ2-3, the CDR3 gives the full variable domain: GAGVSQSPSNKVTEKGKDVELRCDPISGHTALYWYRQSLGQGLEFLIYFQGNSAPDKSGLPSDRFSAERTGGSVSTLTIQRTQQEDSAVYLCASRRTGGTDTQYFGPGTRLTVL.

Note on this clonotype: An end of the junction does not agree with germline; a read error may underlie this. The chain combines TRBV7-2 with TRBJ2-5; 7 bases agree with TRBD2. The CDR3 sequence is 12 residues long. The germline V gene has CDR1 SGHTA and CDR2 FQGNSA. The CDR3 region is CASSLSGGSKHF. The CDR3, as DNA: TGTGCCAGCAGCTTATCCGGCGGGAGTAAGCACTTC.

This CDR3 reads CASSTWTGDLRGTQYF. CDR3 nucleotides: TGTGCCAGCAGTACCTGGACAGGGGACCTTCGGGGTACGCAGTATTTT. The chain joins TRBV6-5 to TRBJ2-3; 9 positions agree with TRBD1. There are 16 residues in the CDR3. V shed 5 bases and J 8 bases; nucleotides not matched to a gene: 14. Germline V gives CDR1 MNHEY, CDR2 SVGAGI.

The CDR3 region is CASSYSGGPQYF. The DNA for the CDR3 is TGTGCCAGCAGTTACTCGGGCGGTCCTCAGTACTTC. V is TRBV6-2 or TRBV6-3 and J is TRBJ2-7; D remains unclear. Trimming removed 0 bases from V and 10 bases from J, with 10 bases in between. CDR3 size: 12 residues. Germline CDR1 and CDR2: MNHEY and SVGEGT.

The chain combines TRBV28 with TRBJ2-2, with no clear D. Per germline, CDR1 MDHEN and CDR2 SYDVKM. This CDR3 spans 13 amino acids. V was shortened by 3 bases and J by 5 bases, with 7 bases between the two germline ends. For the CDR3, the DNA is TGTGCCAGCAGTTTTAATCCGACCGGGGAGCTGTTTTTT. This codes for CASSFNPTGELFF.

The rearrangement uses TRBV14 and TRBJ1-4, with 9 bases lining up with TRBD1. Unmatched junction bases numbered 6, after V lost 2 bases and J lost 8 bases. Germline V gene data show CDR1 as SGHDN and CDR2 as FVKESK. This CDR3 spans 15 amino acids. The CDR3 sequence: CASSQRGQGGEKLFF. For the CDR3, the DNA is TGTGCCAGCAGCCAAAGGGGACAGGGTGGAGAAAAACTGTTTTTT.

In this sample, this clonotype turned up once. The chain uses TRBV6-2 or TRBV6-3 and TRBJ2-7; TRBD2 agrees at 7 bases. With V trimmed by 0 bases and J by 7 bases, 12 bases remained unmatched. CDR1 and CDR2 (germline): MNHEY, SVGEGT. CDR3 length equals 16 residues. CDR3 residues: CASSYSSSGNAREQYF. The CDR3 DNA reads TGTGCCAGCAGTTACTCTTCTAGCGGTAATGCGAGGGAGCAGTACTTC.

The chain joins TRBV7-2 to TRBJ1-2; 7 bases map to TRBD1. The junction had 14 bases not matched to a gene; V was cut back by 6 bases and J by 4 bases. The CDR3 sequence is 16 residues long. The germline V gene has CDR1 SGHTA and CDR2 FQGNSA. The CDR3 protein is CASRLLSGPGGYGYTF. In nucleotides, the CDR3 is TGTGCCAGCAGATTACTCTCGGGGCCAGGGGGCTATGGCTACACCTTC.

The CDR3: CSASSLAEGIYEQYF. The CDR3 nucleotides read TGCAGTGCTAGTAGTTTAGCGGAAGGAATCTACGAGCAGTACTTC. The chain couples TRBV20-1 to TRBJ2-7, with D maybe TRBD2 (6 bases). Trimming took off 3 bases at V and 3 bases at J, with 18 bases between the two ends. The CDR3 runs to 15 residues. Germline CDR1 reads DFQATT; CDR2 reads SNEGSKA (reference sequence).